The 9 T cell receptor beta chains reported below all come from one sample, sequenced in a study of blood T cell repertoires in COVID-19. Data came from immunoSEQ multiplex PCR; TCRdb stores just in-frame clones and leaves some out. Seen here are some 290,000 clones, around 90% observed once, and the top ten hold approximately 0.98%. The sequenced material came from peripheral blood. The receptors were gathered from a woman in her forties with COVID-19, enrolled during active disease.

The chain uses TRBV5-1 and TRBJ2-1; 14 bases align to TRBD2. This CDR3 has 16 amino acids. Germline lookup yields CDR1 SGHRS and CDR2 YFSETQ. J was trimmed by 7 bases and V by 4 bases; bases with no gene match: 7. In nucleotides, the CDR3 is TGCGCCAGCAGCCCGGGACTAGCGGGAGTAAGGAATGAGCAGTTCTTC. It translates to CASSPGLAGVRNEQFF.

The chain uses TRBV11-2 and TRBJ2-2, with 10 bases matching TRBD1. The V gene end was trimmed by 5 bases and the J gene end by 3 bases; junction bases not matched to a gene: 6. Germline V gene lookup returns CDR1 SGHAT and CDR2 FQNNGV. This CDR3 is built from 16 residues. This CDR3 is CASSPRQGADTGELFF. As DNA, the CDR3 is TGTGCCAGCAGCCCCCGACAGGGGGCGGACACCGGGGAGCTGTTTTTT.

This clone was observed a single time. The rearrangement links TRBV10-2 to TRBJ1-6, with 9 bases matching TRBD1. With V trimmed by 6 bases and J by 14 bases, 14 bases remained unmatched. Germline CDR1 and CDR2: WSHSY and SAAADI. The CDR3 contains 15 residues. In DNA, the CDR3 is TGCGCCAGCAGCATAAATTGGACAGGGGAGGGGTCCCTCCACTTT. Translated: CASSINWTGEGSLHF.

The rearrangement joins TRBV2 to TRBJ2-7; D possibly corresponds to TRBD1 (5 bases). Germline V gives CDR1 SNHLY, CDR2 FYNNEI. The V end was cut by 4 bases, the J end by 3 bases, with 13 bases between. The CDR3 is made up of 14 amino acids. CDR3 sequence (DNA): TGTGCCAGCAGTGCGACAGTATTGGTCTACGAGCAGTACTTC. It encodes CASSATVLVYEQYF.

The gene calls are TRBV19 and TRBJ1-2; a possible D gene is TRBD1 (6 bases). The CDR3 has 15 residues. Deletions cut 6 bases from V and 4 bases from J, with 18 bases between. In germline, CDR1 is LNHDA, CDR2 SQIVND (reference sequence). The CDR3 reads CASRVSGTPLYGYTF. In DNA form, the CDR3 reads TGTGCCAGTAGGGTTTCTGGGACACCACTCTATGGCTACACCTTC.

The chain links TRBV2 to TRBJ1-6; TRBD1 is a possible D gene (6 bases). The V gene's germline CDR1 is SNHLY and CDR2 FYNNEI. The V gene lost 7 bases and the J gene lost 9 bases, with 22 bases spanning the gap. The CDR3 is 16 amino acids. CDR3 bases: TGTGCCAGCACCCAAGGTTCAGGGGCTATAGGTTCACCCCTCCACTTT. This translates into CASTQGSGAIGSPLHF.

The rearrangement uses TRBV7-2 and TRBJ1-5, with 8 bases lining up with TRBD1. CDR3 length: 16 amino acids. Germline V gives CDR1 SGHTA, CDR2 FQGNSA. Trimming took 4 bases from V and 4 from J; bases not matched to a gene: 9. CDR3 DNA: TGTGCCAGCAGCTACTTAGGACAGGGCTCTAATCAGCCCCAGCATTTT. Its translation is CASSYLGQGSNQPQHF.

The chain has TRBV28 and TRBJ2-7, with D possibly TRBD2 on 7 matching bases. The CDR3 runs 14 residues. The ends were cut back, 3 bases at V and 5 bases at J, with 14 bases in the middle. Germline V gives CDR1 MDHEN, CDR2 SYDVKM. In DNA, the CDR3 is TGTGCCAGCAGTTTGGGGGGGCGCATCCACGAGCAGTACTTC. Residues: CASSLGGRIHEQYF.

J is TRBJ1-5 and V is TRBV15; no reliable D call. This CDR3 comprises 15 residues. The V gene's germline CDR1 is LNHNV and CDR2 YYDKDF (reference sequence). The V and J ends lost 6 bases and 1 base respectively, with 13 bases between them. This chain's CDR3 is CATSDQVTSNQPQHF. The CDR3 DNA follows: TGTGCCACCAGTGACCAGGTTACGAGCAATCAGCCCCAGCATTTT.